A single sample is the source of the 13 T cell receptor beta chains below, sequenced in a study of CD8+ T cells in alopecia areata. Isolated RNA was reverse transcribed into cDNA used as the sequencing template. Produced via immunoSEQ multiplex PCR; TCRdb's table is partial and in-frame only. Here the sample spans approximately 180,000 clones, about 66% being singletons. This material consisted of CD8+ T cells sorted from blood, taken at week 0. The receptor source for this set is a human donor with alopecia areata.

The chain employs TRBV4-1 and TRBJ1-4; TRBD1 is a possible D gene (6 bases). The CDR3 has 15 amino acids. Trimming left V 0 bases short and J 3 bases short, with 8 bases between. Germline values: CDR1 MGHRA, CDR2 YSYEKL. The CDR3 nucleotides read TGCGCCAGCAGCCAAGAGAGGGGGTCTAATGAAAAACTGTTTTTT. Protein product: CASSQERGSNEKLFF.

V gene TRBV5-6 combines with J gene TRBJ1-5, with D unclear. This CDR3 contains 15 residues. V was trimmed by 0 bases and J by 3 bases, leaving 10 bases between them. The germline CDR1 and CDR2 sequences are SGHDT and YYEEEE. The CDR3, as DNA: TGTGCCAGCAGCTTGGGGACCGCCGCCAATCAGCCCCAGCATTTT. As protein: CASSLGTAANQPQHF.

V gene TRBV6-1 combines with J gene TRBJ2-6; tentative D call: TRBD2 (6 bases). The CDR3 loop spans 15 amino acids. V gave up 4 bases and J gave up 4 bases, with 11 bases separating them. Germline V gene sequence: CDR1 MNHNS, CDR2 SASEGT. CDR3 residues: CASSATGEGANVLTF. The CDR3, as DNA: TGTGCCAGCAGTGCCACGGGGGAAGGGGCCAACGTCCTGACTTTC.

This clone occurred a few times. The rearrangement joins TRBV7-9 to TRBJ1-2; D is unresolved. Germline values: CDR1 SEHNR, CDR2 FQNEAQ (reference sequence). The CDR3 length is 14 residues. V was clipped by 5 bases and J by 3 bases, with 13 bases between them. Written as DNA, the CDR3 is TGTGCCAGCAGCCATACTAAGGGAGACTATGGCTACACCTTC. Translating it yields CASSHTKGDYGYTF.

This clone appeared a few times. The CDR3 protein is CASSLTGNTGELFF. In nucleotides, the CDR3 is TGTGCCAGCAGCTTGACAGGGAACACCGGGGAGCTGTTTTTT. The rearrangement links TRBV7-8 to TRBJ2-2, with D maybe TRBD1 (6 bases). Trimming took 3 bases from V and 1 from J, leaving 6 bases between them. The CDR3 extends over 14 amino acids. Germline assignment: CDR1 SGHVS and CDR2 FQNEAQ.

The J gene is TRBJ1-5, the V gene TRBV7-2, with D maybe TRBD1 (6 bases). The CDR3 totals 18 residues. CDR1 and CDR2 from the germline V gene are SGHTA and FQGNSA. Trimming stripped 2 bases from V and 0 bases from J, with 17 bases between. The chain's CDR3 is CASSLYPVTGYSNQPQHF. The CDR3 DNA is TGTGCCAGCAGCTTATATCCTGTGACAGGATATAGCAATCAGCCCCAGCATTTT.

The V gene is TRBV9, the J gene TRBJ2-1; possible D gene TRBD2, 6 bases. Per germline, CDR1 SGDLS and CDR2 YYNGEE. CDR3 size: 14 residues. V shed 4 bases and J shed 5 bases, with 13 bases lying between them. CDR3: CASSPGTGDNEQFF. As DNA, the CDR3 is TGTGCCAGCAGCCCTGGGACTGGTGACAATGAGCAGTTCTTC.

The chain combines TRBV7-6 with TRBJ2-7; TRBD1 matches 10 bases. The CDR3 contains 16 residues. Germline assignment: CDR1 SGHVS and CDR2 FNYEAQ. V lost 0 bases to trimming and J lost 3 bases; unmatched junction nucleotides: 5. The CDR3 DNA is TGTGCCAGCAGCTTAGCCCCCGGGACAGGGGACTACGAGCAGTACTTC. Translation gives CASSLAPGTGDYEQYF.

This clone has a single count. The genes are TRBV4-1 and TRBJ1-1; the D is unclear. Germline-derived CDR1 and CDR2 are MGHRA and YSYEKL. The CDR3 runs 14 residues. Trimming left V 4 bases short and J 0 bases short, with 9 bases between. The CDR3 DNA follows: TGCGCCAGCAGCCCGACCGTCCTGAACACTGAAGCTTTCTTT. Translating gives CASSPTVLNTEAFF.

This chain connects TRBV7-9 to TRBJ2-7; 7 bases line up with TRBD2. V trimming: 6 bases; J trimming: 1 base; junction bases outside the gene matches: 9. Germline V gene lookup returns CDR1 SEHNR and CDR2 FQNEAQ (reference sequence). The CDR3 sequence is 15 residues long. The CDR3 reads CASSEHLAVSYEQYF. The CDR3 region has the DNA TGTGCCAGCAGTGAACACCTAGCGGTGTCCTACGAGCAGTACTTC.

The chain joins TRBV29-1 to TRBJ1-2, with TRBD1 matching over 9 bases. With V trimmed by 4 bases and J by 8 bases, 11 bases remained unmatched. The CDR3 consists of 14 residues. CDR1 and CDR2 (germline): SQVTM, ANQGSEA. CDR3 in DNA: TGCAGCGTTGGACTAATCCGGGACAGGGAAGGCTACACCTTC. Protein sequence: CSVGLIRDREGYTF.

The J gene is TRBJ2-1, the V gene TRBV30, with TRBD2 identical over 7 bases. In germline, CDR1 is GTSNPN, CDR2 SVGIG (reference sequence). The V gene end was trimmed by 6 bases and the J gene end by 6 bases; junction bases not matched to a gene: 8. This CDR3 has 13 residues. The CDR3 bases are TGTGCCTGCAAGGCGGGGGTAGTCAATGAGCAGTTCTTC. Translated: CACKAGVVNEQFF.

The V call is TRBV30, the J call TRBJ2-2, with a weak D call TRBD1 (5 bases). The CDR3 has 16 amino acids. Germline V lookup: CDR1 GTSNPN, CDR2 SVGIG (reference sequence). V was clipped by 3 bases and J by 1 base, with 15 bases between them. CDR3 residues: CAWSNRNNGNTGELFF. The CDR3 region has the DNA TGTGCCTGGAGCAACAGGAATAACGGGAACACCGGGGAGCTGTTTTTT.